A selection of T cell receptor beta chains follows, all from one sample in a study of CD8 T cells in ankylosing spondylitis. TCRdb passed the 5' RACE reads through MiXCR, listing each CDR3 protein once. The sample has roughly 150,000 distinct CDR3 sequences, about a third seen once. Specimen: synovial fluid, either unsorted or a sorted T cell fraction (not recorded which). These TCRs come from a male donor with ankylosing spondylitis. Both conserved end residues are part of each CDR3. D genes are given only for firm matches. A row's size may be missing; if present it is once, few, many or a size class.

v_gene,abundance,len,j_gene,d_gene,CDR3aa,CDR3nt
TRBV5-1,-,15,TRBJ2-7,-,CASSLGGTQTYEQYF,TGCGCCAGCAGCTTGGGCGGCACTCAAACCTACGAGCAGTACTTC
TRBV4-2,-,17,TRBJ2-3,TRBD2,CASSQGGLAASTDTQYF,TGTGCCAGCAGCCAAGGTGGGCTAGCGGCTAGCACAGATACGCAGTATTTT
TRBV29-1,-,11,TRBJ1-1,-,CSANGNTEAFF,TGCAGCGCAAACGGGAACACTGAAGCTTTCTTT
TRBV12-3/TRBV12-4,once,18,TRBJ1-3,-,CASSPEPGPWATGNTIYF,TGTGCCAGCAGTCCCGAGCCAGGGCCTTGGGCTACTGGAAACACCATATATTTT
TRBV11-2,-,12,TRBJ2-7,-,CASSYGPYEQYF,TGTGCCAGCAGCTACGGGCCCTACGAGCAGTACTTC
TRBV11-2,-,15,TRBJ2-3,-,CASSFRGRGTDTQYF,TGTGCCAGCAGCTTCAGGGGGAGGGGCACAGATACGCAGTATTTT
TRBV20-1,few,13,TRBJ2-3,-,CSVAYQGTDTQYF,TGCAGTGTAGCATACCAGGGCACAGATACGCAGTATTTT
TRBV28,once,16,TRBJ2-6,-,CASSLWASTGANVLTF,TGTGCCAGCAGTTTATGGGCCTCCACCGGGGCCAACGTCCTGACTTTC
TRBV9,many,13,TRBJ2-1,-,CASGGQAGNEQFF,TGTGCCAGCGGCGGGCAGGCTGGCAATGAGCAGTTCTTC
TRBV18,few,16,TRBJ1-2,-,CASSPDGGGPGDGYTF,TGTGCCAGCTCACCTGACGGGGGAGGCCCGGGAGATGGCTACACCTTC
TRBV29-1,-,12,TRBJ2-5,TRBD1,CSGGTAQETQYF,TGCAGCGGGGGGACAGCCCAAGAGACCCAGTACTTC
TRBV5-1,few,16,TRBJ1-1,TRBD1,CASSLYRQGGNTEAFF,TGCGCCAGCAGCCTATATCGACAGGGCGGGAACACTGAAGCTTTCTTT
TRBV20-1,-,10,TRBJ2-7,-,CSARDRATYF,TGCAGTGCTAGAGACCGTGCGACGTACTTC
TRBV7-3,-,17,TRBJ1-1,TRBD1,CASSLSSPTGLNTEAFF,TGTGCCAGCAGCTTAAGTTCCCCGACAGGGTTGAACACTGAAGCTTTCTTT
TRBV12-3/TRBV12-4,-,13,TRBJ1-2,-,CASRPGATYGYTF,TGTGCCAGCAGGCCCGGGGCGACGTATGGCTACACCTTC
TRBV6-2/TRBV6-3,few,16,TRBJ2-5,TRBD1,CASRPHRTGAPGDQYF,TGTGCCAGCAGACCTCACCGGACAGGGGCTCCGGGTGACCAGTACTTC
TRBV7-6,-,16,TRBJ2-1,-,CASSPSGSASGEEQFF,TGTGCCAGCAGCCCGTCGGGGTCCGCGTCGGGAGAAGAGCAGTTCTTC
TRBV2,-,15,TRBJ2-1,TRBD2,CASRSEAGGGNEQFF,TGTGCCAGCAGGAGCGAGGCGGGGGGGGGAAATGAGCAGTTCTTC
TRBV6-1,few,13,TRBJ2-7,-,CASSEVGYYEQYF,TGTGCCAGCAGTGAAGTCGGGTACTACGAGCAGTACTTC
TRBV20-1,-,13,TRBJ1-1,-,CSALALGRTEAFF,TGCAGTGCTTTGGCCTTGGGCCGGACTGAAGCTTTCTTT